A single sample gave rise to the 19 T cell receptor beta chains below, sequenced in a study of early T cells in non-severe SARS-CoV-2 infection. TCRdb reprocessed the 5' RACE reads via MiXCR and lists one record per CDR3 protein. Among 100,000 to 150,000 distinct CDR3 sequences listed, about 15% were seen once. Material: whole blood. These receptors originate from an adult who was a healthcare worker with PCR-confirmed SARS-CoV-2 infection or an uninfected control (not recorded which).

The table lists this clonotype with a few counts. V is TRBV7-6 and J is TRBJ2-3, with D perhaps given as TRBD1 or TRBD2 (6 bases each). The germline gives CDR1 SGHVS, CDR2 FNYEAQ. This CDR3 is 15 amino acids long. The ends were cut back, 0 bases at V and 6 bases at J, with 13 bases in the middle. CDR3 nucleotides: TGTGCCAGCAGCTTAGCGCCCCGGGGGCCCGATACGCAGTATTTT. This sequence encodes CASSLAPRGPDTQYF.

The genes are TRBV7-2 and TRBJ2-7; 7 nucleotides line up with TRBD2. Germline V CDR1 and CDR2: SGHTA, FQGNSA. There are 13 residues in the CDR3. The ends lost 5 bases at V and 6 bases at J; junction bases unmatched: 7. The chain's CDR3 is CASSRTPGGEQYF. The CDR3 DNA reads as TGTGCCAGCAGCCGGACACCGGGGGGCGAGCAGTACTTC. Variable domain in full (rest from reference TRBV7-2 and TRBJ2-7): GAGVSQSPSNKVTEKGKDVELRCDPISGHTALYWYRQSLGQGLEFLIYFQGNSAPDKSGLPSDRFSAERTGGSVSTLTIQRTQQEDSAVYLCASSRTPGGEQYFGPGTRLTVT.

The gene calls are TRBV20-1 and TRBJ2-1; no definite D call. This CDR3 is 13 amino acids long. Germline lookup yields CDR1 DFQATT and CDR2 SNEGSKA (reference sequence). V lost 0 bases and J lost 7, with 10 bases in between. The CDR3 sequence: CSARDPRKNEQFF. CDR3 coding DNA: TGCAGTGCTAGAGATCCCAGGAAGAATGAGCAGTTCTTC.

For the CDR3, the DNA is TGTGCCAGCAGTCAGGCGTTTGAGCAGTACTTC. It specifies CASSQAFEQYF. This sequence joins TRBV7-9 and TRBJ2-7; D not resolved. The CDR3 is 11 residues long. CDR1 SEHNR and CDR2 FQNEAQ come from the germline V gene (reference sequence). Trimming stripped 6 bases from V and 7 bases from J, with 10 bases between.

The genes are TRBV5-1 and TRBJ2-5; the D gene is possibly TRBD2 (5 bases). V lost 2 bases, J lost 4 bases, and 9 bases lay in between. This CDR3 is 13 amino acids long. Germline assignment: CDR1 SGHRS and CDR2 YFSETQ. In DNA form, the CDR3 reads TGCGCCAGCAGCTTAGAACTAGGAGAGACCCAGTACTTC. Its translation is CASSLELGETQYF.

This clonotype has ten or more counts. J is TRBJ1-2 and V is TRBV27, with D tentatively TRBD1 (5 bases). V was pared by 5 bases and J by 6 bases, with 7 bases between. The length of the CDR3 is 11 residues. The V gene's germline CDR1 is MNHEY and CDR2 SMNVEV (reference sequence). CDR3 bases: TGTGCCAGCAGTCGAGGGGATGGCTACACCTTC. Encoded protein: CASSRGDGYTF.

The chain links TRBV29-1 to TRBJ1-1; the D is unclear. Germline CDR1 reads SQVTM; CDR2 reads ANQGSEA. V was pared by 7 bases and J by 1 base, with 10 bases between. The CDR3 is 12 amino acids. Here the CDR3 DNA reads TGCAGCGCGCCTGACGGGAACACTGAAGCTTTCTTT. It is translated as CSAPDGNTEAFF.

The chain recombines TRBV10-2 with TRBJ2-1; TRBD2 matches at 10 bases. After removal of 3 bases from V and 13 bases from J, the junction contained 6 bases not matched to a gene. The CDR3 totals 13 residues. CDR1 WSHSY and CDR2 SAAADI come from the germline V gene. The CDR3 bases are TGCGCCAGCAGTGAAATTCTAGCGGGGGACCAGTTCTTC. Translated, it gives CASSEILAGDQFF.

V gene TRBV20-1 combines with J gene TRBJ2-1; no firm D call. The CDR3 runs to 12 residues. Germline V gene data show CDR1 as DFQATT and CDR2 as SNEGSKA (reference sequence). The V and J ends lost 3 bases and 8 bases respectively, with 11 bases between them. CDR3: CSAREDVYEQFF. The CDR3, as DNA: TGCAGTGCTAGGGAAGATGTCTATGAGCAGTTCTTC.

This chain connects TRBV27 to TRBJ1-4, with D possibly being TRBD1 (5 bases). V lost 4 bases and J 0 bases, leaving 9 bases between the germline ends. The CDR3 is made up of 15 amino acids. Germline V gene data show CDR1 as MNHEY and CDR2 as SMNVEV (reference sequence). Written as DNA, the CDR3 is TGTGCCAGCAGTTGGGACGGCGCAACTAATGAAAAACTGTTTTTT. This gives the protein CASSWDGATNEKLFF.

The gene calls are TRBV20-1 and TRBJ1-1; D is ambiguous. Germline V CDR1 and CDR2: DFQATT, SNEGSKA (reference sequence). This CDR3 has 11 residues. The V end lost 4 bases, the J end lost 6 bases, and 9 bases lay between the germline ends. The DNA of the CDR3 is TGCAGTGCTATTATGGGTCCTGAAGCTTTCTTT. Translation gives CSAIMGPEAFF.

This clonotype was detected a few times. The chain's CDR3 is CASSTKHLFPFNEQFF. The CDR3 DNA follows: TGTGCCAGCAGTACAAAACACCTATTCCCCTTCAATGAGCAGTTCTTC. The chain couples TRBV3-1 to TRBJ2-1; D ambiguous. CDR1 and CDR2 (germline): LGHDT, YNNKEL (reference sequence). CDR3 length: 16 amino acids. V shed 6 bases and J shed 6 bases, with 21 bases lying between them.

Many counts were recorded for this clonotype. The rearrangement links TRBV11-3 to TRBJ2-2, with 7 nucleotides matching TRBD1. Germline V CDR1 and CDR2: SGHNT, YENEEA. The CDR3 totals 15 residues. With 5 bases clipped from V and 2 bases from J, the junction kept 5 bases outside the gene matches. CDR3 nucleotides: TGTGCCAGCAGCCTCGACAGGGTTAACACCGGGGAGCTGTTTTTT. Translation: CASSLDRVNTGELFF.

The chain carries TRBV7-9 and TRBJ2-3; 8 positions match TRBD1. The V and J ends lost 5 bases and 4 bases, in that order; junction bases with no gene match: 8. This CDR3 is built from 15 residues. Germline CDR1 SEHNR, CDR2 FQNEAQ (reference sequence). The CDR3 loop reads CASSPKDREPDTQYF. For the CDR3, the DNA is TGTGCCAGCAGCCCTAAGGACAGGGAGCCAGATACGCAGTATTTT.

V usage is TRBV6-5 and J usage is TRBJ2-7; D gene uncertain. V lost 6 bases and J lost 2, with 17 bases in between. The V gene's germline CDR1 is MNHEY and CDR2 SVGAGI. The CDR3 is 15 residues long. In DNA, the CDR3 is TGTGCCAGCAGGCCGAATGAGGCGGCGGCCTACGAGCAGTACTTC. Amino acid sequence: CASRPNEAAAYEQYF.

The chain uses TRBV6-6 and TRBJ1-1; 8 bases line up with TRBD1. This CDR3 is built from 16 residues. Germline loops: CDR1 MNHNY, CDR2 SVGAGI (reference sequence). The junction had 8 bases not matched to a gene; V was cut back by 5 bases and J by 0 bases. As DNA, the CDR3 is TGTGCCAGCAGTAACCCGGACAGGGACCTGAACACTGAAGCTTTCTTT. Translated, it gives CASSNPDRDLNTEAFF.

The chain joins TRBV12-3 or TRBV12-4 to TRBJ1-5; D unresolved. The CDR3 has 15 amino acids. V was trimmed by 5 bases and J by 4 bases, leaving 15 bases between them. The DNA of the CDR3 is TGTGCCAGCAGTGCCGGGTCGGAGAGAAATCAGCCCCAGCATTTT. It yields the protein CASSAGSERNQPQHF.

Notes on this clonotype: The junction differs from germline at one of its ends, possibly a read error. V and J are TRBV3-1 and TRBJ2-2; tentatively, D is TRBD2 (6 bases). This CDR3 has 13 residues. Germline CDR1 and CDR2: LGHDT and YNNKEL (reference sequence). CDR3 DNA: TGTGCCAGCAGCCAAATAGAGACCGGGGAGGTGTTTTTT. Translating gives CASSQIETGEVFF.

CDR3 sequence: CASSQDGLARGYTF. CDR3 DNA: TGTGCCAGCAGCCAAGATGGGCTCGCCCGTGGCTACACCTTC. The V call is TRBV3-1, the J call TRBJ1-2, with D unresolved. The CDR3 length is 14 residues. Germline CDR1 and CDR2: LGHDT and YNNKEL (reference sequence). The V and J ends lost 0 bases and 7 bases respectively, with 12 bases between them.